This TCR beta chain was captured in a study of T cells in tumors after PD-1 blockade. As for the study in general: Prior checkpoint blockade, systemic immunosuppressant use, or anti-cancer therapy within 4 weeks excluded patients. Treatment was either pembrolizumab 200 mg every 3 weeks or cemiplimab 350 mg every 2 weeks.

Germline CDR1 and CDR2: SNHLY and FYNNEI. The CDR3 length is 14 residues. The germline V and J ends were trimmed by 8 bases and 5 bases, with 19 bases remaining between them. Sequencing used immunoSEQ multiplex PCR; TCRdb keeps in-frame clones, though not all of them. This repertoire shows around 60,000 clones, roughly 75% found once; its top ten account for around an eighth. Study results and limitations: Blood contained about 44% of the tumor's TCR clonotypes.

Points on this clone: Antigen unknown.

The specimen was PBMCs, collected before anti-PD-1 treatment. This receptor was taken from a human donor with basal cell carcinoma. The rearrangement uses TRBV2 and TRBJ2-7, with a tentative D call TRBD1 (6 bases). The CDR3 DNA reads as TGTGCCAGCCGTCCAGGGGCGCAAGTCAACGAGCAGTACTTC. The encoded protein is CASRPGAQVNEQYF. Using reference TRBV2 and TRBJ2-7 for the parts outside the CDR3, the full variable domain is EPEVTQTPSHQVTQMGQEVILRCVPISNHLYFYWYRQILGQKVEFLVSFYNNEISEKSEIFDDQFSVERPDGSNFTLKIRSTKLEDSAMYFCASRPGAQVNEQYFGPGTRLTVT.